This T cell receptor beta chain was captured by sequencing in a study of shared clonotypes between healthy human individuals. Broader study findings: Investigators collected only blood, and repertoires in tissues likely differ. An expected dependence of interdonor clonotype sharing on sequencing depth was noted.

Turning to this clone: Its antigen is as yet unknown. Mismatch with germline at one junction end may stem from a read error.

Original analysis: ImmunoSEQ junction-only sequences lacked quality scores, so their filtering differed. TCRdb's copy holds only in-frame clones and misses some; the assay was immunoSEQ multiplex PCR. For V, J and clone size, that table is used; D and trimming come from the DNA. The table has fewer than 650,000 clones, roughly four fifths seen once. The sequence was obtained from a woman aged 40 to 50 in good health. Some clones in this sample may be carry-over from other donors' samples. The sequencing input was PBMCs.

CDR3: CASSIVRTVNAEAFF. The CDR3 DNA is TGTGCCAGTAGTATAGTGAGGACTGTGAACGCTGAAGCTTTCTTT. The chain couples TRBV19 to TRBJ1-1; D is undetermined. CDR1 LNHDA and CDR2 SQIVND come from the germline V gene (reference sequence). This CDR3 spans 15 amino acids.